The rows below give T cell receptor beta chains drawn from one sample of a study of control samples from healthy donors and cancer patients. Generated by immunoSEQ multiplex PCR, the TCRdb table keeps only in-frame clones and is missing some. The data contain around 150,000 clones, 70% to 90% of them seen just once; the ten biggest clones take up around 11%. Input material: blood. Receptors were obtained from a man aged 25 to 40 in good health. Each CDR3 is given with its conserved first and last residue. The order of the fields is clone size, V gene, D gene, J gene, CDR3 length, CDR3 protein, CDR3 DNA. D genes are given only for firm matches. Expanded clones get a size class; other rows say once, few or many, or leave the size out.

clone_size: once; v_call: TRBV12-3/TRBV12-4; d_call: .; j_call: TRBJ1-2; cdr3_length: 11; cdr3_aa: CASSLRFGYTF; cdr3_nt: TGTGCCAGCAGCCTACGGTTCGGCTACACCTTC
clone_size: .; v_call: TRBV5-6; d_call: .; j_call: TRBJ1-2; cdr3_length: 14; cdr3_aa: CASSSGRSNYGYTF; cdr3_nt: TGTGCCAGCAGCTCAGGACGGAGTAACTATGGCTACACCTTC
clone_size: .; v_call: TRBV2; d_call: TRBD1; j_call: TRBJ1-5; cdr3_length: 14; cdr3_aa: CASSGQGAVQPQHF; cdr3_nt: TGTGCCAGCAGCGGACAGGGAGCGGTACAGCCCCAGCATTTT
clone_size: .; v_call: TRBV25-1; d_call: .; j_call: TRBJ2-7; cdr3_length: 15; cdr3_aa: CASTGPPGNPYEQYF; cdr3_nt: TGTGCCAGCACAGGACCCCCAGGGAACCCCTACGAGCAGTACTTC
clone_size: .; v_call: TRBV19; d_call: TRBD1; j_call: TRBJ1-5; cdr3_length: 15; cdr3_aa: CASSITGDSNQPQHF; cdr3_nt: TGTGCCAGTAGTATAACAGGGGATAGCAATCAGCCCCAGCATTTT
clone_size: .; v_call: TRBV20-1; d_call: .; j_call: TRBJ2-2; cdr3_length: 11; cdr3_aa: CSARRAGELFF; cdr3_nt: TGCAGTGCTAGGAGGGCCGGGGAGCTGTTTTTT
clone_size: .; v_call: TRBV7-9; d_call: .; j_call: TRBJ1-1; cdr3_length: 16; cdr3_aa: CASSRRIGTLNTEAFF; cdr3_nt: TGTGCCAGCAGCCGACGTATCGGGACACTTAACACTGAAGCTTTCTTT
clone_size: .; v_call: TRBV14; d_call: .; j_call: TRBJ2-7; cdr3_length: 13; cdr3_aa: CASSLLPTGEQYF; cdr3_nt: TGTGCCAGCAGCCTCCTCCCCACTGGGGAGCAGTACTTC
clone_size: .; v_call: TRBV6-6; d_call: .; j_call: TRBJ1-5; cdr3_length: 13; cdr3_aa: CASSIVGTQPQHF; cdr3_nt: TGTGCCAGCAGTATTGTGGGTACCCAGCCCCAGCATTTT
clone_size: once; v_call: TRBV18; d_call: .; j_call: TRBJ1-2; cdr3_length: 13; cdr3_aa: CASSPDKDYGYTF; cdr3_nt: TGTGCCAGCTCACCAGACAAGGACTATGGCTACACCTTC
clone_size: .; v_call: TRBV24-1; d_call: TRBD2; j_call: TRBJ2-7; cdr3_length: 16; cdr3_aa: CATSDRRGGGSYEQYF; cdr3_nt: TGTGCCACCAGTGATCGCCGGGGGGGCGGTTCCTACGAGCAGTACTTC
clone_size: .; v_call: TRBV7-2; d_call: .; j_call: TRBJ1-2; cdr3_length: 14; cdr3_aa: CASSLVRAAYGYTF; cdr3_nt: TGTGCCAGCAGCTTAGTGAGGGCAGCATATGGCTACACCTTC
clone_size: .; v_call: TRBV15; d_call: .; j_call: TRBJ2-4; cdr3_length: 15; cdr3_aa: CATSREVTSKNIQYF; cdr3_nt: TGTGCCACCAGCAGAGAAGTTACATCCAAAAACATTCAGTACTTC
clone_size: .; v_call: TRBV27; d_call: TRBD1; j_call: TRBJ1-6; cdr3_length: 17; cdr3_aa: CASSLGAGTAINSPLHF; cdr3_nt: TGTGCCAGCAGTTTAGGAGCCGGGACAGCTATAAATTCACCCCTCCACTTT
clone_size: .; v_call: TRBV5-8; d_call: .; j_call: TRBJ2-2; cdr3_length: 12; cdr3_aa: CASSSVPGELFF; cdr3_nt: TGTGCCAGCAGCTCCGTCCCCGGGGAGCTGTTTTTT
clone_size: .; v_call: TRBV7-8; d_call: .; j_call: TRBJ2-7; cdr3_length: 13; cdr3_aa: CASSLLEGHEQYF; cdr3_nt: TGTGCCAGCAGCTTACTAGAAGGGCACGAGCAGTACTTC
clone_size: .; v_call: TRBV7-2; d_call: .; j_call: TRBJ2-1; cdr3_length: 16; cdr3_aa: CASSLAGGDSYNEQFF; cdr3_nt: TGTGCCAGCAGCTTAGCGGGCGGCGATAGCTACAATGAGCAGTTCTTC
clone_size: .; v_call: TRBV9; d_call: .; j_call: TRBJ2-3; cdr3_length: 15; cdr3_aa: CASSSLKGGSDTQYF; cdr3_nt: TGTGCCAGCAGCTCCCTAAAAGGGGGATCAGATACGCAGTATTTT
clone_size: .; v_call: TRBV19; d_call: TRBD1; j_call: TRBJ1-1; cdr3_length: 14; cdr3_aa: CASTQQGGGTEAFF; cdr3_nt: TGTGCCAGTACCCAACAGGGGGGCGGGACTGAAGCTTTCTTT
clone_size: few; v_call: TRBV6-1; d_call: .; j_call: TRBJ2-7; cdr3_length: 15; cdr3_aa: CASSEGGIGGYEQYF; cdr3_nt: TGTGCCAGCAGTGAAGGAGGGATTGGGGGTTACGAGCAGTACTTC
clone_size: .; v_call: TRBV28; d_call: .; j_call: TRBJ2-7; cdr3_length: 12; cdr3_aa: CASRRDPYEQYF; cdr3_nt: TGTGCCAGCAGGCGGGATCCCTACGAGCAGTACTTC
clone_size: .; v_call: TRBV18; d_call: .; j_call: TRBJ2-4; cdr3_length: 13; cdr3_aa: CASSPGQYNIQYF; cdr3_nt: TGTGCCAGCTCCCCCGGACAGTATAACATTCAGTACTTC
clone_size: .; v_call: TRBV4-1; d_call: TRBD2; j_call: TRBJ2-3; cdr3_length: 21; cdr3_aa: CASSQDVSTGTSGRGRDTQYF; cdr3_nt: TGCGCCAGCAGCCAAGATGTTTCGACCGGGACTAGCGGGAGGGGGAGAGATACGCAGTATTTT
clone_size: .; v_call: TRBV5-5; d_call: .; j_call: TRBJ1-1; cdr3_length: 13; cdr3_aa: CASSSTVNTEAFF; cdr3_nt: TGTGCCAGCAGCTCGACGGTTAACACTGAAGCTTTCTTT
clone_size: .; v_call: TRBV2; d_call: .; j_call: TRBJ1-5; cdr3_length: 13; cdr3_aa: CASTYAGSQPQHF; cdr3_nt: TGTGCCAGCACCTATGCGGGAAGCCAGCCCCAGCATTTT
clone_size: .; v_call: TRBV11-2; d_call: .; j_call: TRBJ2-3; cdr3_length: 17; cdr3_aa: CASSFSSYNPFTDTQYF; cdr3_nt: TGTGCCAGCAGCTTCTCCAGCTACAACCCATTCACAGATACGCAGTATTTT
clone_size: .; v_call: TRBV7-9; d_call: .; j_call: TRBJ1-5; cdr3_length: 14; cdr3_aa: CASSLVGDNQPQHF; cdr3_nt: TGTGCCAGCAGCTTAGTAGGGGACAATCAGCCCCAGCATTTT
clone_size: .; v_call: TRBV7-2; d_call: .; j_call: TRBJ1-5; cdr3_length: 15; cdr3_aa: CASSSNRGGNQPQHF; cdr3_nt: TGTGCCAGCAGCTCTAATAGAGGGGGCAATCAGCCCCAGCATTTT
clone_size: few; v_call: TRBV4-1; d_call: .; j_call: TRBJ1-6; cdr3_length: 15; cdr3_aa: CASSQVDRPASPLHF; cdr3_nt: TGCGCCAGCAGCCAAGTCGACAGGCCGGCGTCACCCCTCCACTTT
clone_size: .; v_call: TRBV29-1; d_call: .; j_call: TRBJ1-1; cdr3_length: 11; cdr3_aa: CSVARALGAFF; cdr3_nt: TGCAGCGTTGCACGGGCCCTGGGAGCTTTCTTT
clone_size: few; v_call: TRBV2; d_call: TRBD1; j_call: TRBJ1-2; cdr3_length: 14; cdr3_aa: CASYDRDRGYGYTF; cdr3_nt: TGTGCCAGCTACGACCGGGACAGGGGGTACGGCTACACCTTC
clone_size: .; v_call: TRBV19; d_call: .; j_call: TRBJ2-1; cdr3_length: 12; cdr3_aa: CASSLRLRLAFF; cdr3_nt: TGTGCCAGTAGTCTGAGACTCCGGTTGGCGTTCTTC
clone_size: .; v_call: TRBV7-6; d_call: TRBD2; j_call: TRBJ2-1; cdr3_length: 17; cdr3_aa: CASSLPREREKTNEQFF; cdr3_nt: TGTGCCAGCAGCCTCCCCCGGGAGCGGGAAAAAACAAATGAGCAGTTCTTC
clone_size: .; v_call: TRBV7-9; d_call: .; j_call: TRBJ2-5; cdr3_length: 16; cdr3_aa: CASSLMGGGPQETQYF; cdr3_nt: TGTGCCAGCAGCTTAATGGGGGGGGGCCCGCAAGAGACCCAGTACTTC
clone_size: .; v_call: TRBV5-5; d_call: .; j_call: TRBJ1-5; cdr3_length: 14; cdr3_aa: CASSLVIRGQPQHF; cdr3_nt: TGTGCCAGCAGCTTGGTCATAAGAGGACAGCCCCAGCATTTT
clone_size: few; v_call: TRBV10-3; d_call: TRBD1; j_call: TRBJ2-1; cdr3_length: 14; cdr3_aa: CAVRWTGEVNEQFF; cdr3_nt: TGTGCCGTTCGATGGACAGGGGAGGTGAATGAGCAGTTCTTC
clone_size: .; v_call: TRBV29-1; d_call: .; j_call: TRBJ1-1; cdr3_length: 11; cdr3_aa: CSVEDSIGAFF; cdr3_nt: TGCAGCGTTGAAGATTCTATTGGGGCTTTCTTT
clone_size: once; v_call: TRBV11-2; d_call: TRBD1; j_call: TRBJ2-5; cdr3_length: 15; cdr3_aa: CASSLGGRGTETQYF; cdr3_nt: TGTGCCAGCAGCTTAGGGGGCAGGGGGACAGAGACCCAGTACTTC
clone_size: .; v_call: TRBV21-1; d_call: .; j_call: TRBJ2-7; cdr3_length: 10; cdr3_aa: CASPFVEQYF; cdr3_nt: TGTGCCAGCCCCTTTGTCGAGCAGTACTTC
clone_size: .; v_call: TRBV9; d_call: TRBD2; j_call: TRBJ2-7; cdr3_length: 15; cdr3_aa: CASSVVPSGIGEQYF; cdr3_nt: TGTGCCAGCAGCGTAGTTCCTAGCGGGATAGGCGAGCAGTACTTC
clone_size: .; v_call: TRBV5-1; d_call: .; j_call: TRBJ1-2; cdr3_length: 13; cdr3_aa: CASSLTEFYGYTF; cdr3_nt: TGCGCCAGCAGCTTGACAGAATTCTATGGCTACACCTTC
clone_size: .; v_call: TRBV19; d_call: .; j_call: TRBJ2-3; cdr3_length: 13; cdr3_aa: CASSGRVTDTQYF; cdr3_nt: TGTGCCAGTAGCGGGAGAGTCACAGATACGCAGTATTTT
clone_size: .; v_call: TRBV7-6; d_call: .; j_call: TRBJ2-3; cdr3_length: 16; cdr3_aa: CASSPSLLRSTDTQYF; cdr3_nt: TGTGCCAGCAGCCCTAGTCTCCTACGGAGCACAGATACGCAGTATTTT
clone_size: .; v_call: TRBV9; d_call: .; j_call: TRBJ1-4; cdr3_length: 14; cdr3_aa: CASSVAPGDEKLFF; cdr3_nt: TGTGCCAGCAGCGTGGCTCCGGGGGATGAAAAACTGTTTTTT
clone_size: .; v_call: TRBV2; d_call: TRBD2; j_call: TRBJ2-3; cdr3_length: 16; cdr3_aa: CASSDRAGGGSDTQYF; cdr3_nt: TGTGCCAGCAGTGATCGGGCGGGGGGCGGATCAGATACGCAGTATTTT
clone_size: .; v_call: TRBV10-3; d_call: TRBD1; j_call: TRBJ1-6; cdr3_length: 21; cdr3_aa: CAISETRARQGWRYYNSPLHF; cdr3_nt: TGTGCCATCAGTGAGACGCGAGCCCGACAGGGTTGGAGGTACTATAATTCACCCCTCCACTTT
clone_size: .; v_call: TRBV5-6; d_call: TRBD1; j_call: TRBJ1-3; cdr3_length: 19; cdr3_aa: CASSLGGTAGPHSGNTIYF; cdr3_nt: TGTGCCAGCAGCCTGGGGGGGACAGCCGGCCCTCACTCTGGAAACACCATATATTTT
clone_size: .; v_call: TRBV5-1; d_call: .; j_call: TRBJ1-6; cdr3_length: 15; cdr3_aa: CASSLKGEGYSPLHF; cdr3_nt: TGCGCCAGCAGCTTGAAAGGTGAAGGTTATTCACCCCTCCACTTT
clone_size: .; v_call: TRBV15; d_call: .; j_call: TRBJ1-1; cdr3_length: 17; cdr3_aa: CATSLRRGASRNTEAFF; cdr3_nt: TGTGCCACCAGTCTTAGGCGGGGGGCTTCGAGAAACACTGAAGCTTTCTTT
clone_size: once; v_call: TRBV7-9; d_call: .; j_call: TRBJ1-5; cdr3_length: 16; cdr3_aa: CASSFSSLLSNQPQHF; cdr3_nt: TGTGCCAGCAGCTTTTCAAGTCTCCTTAGCAATCAGCCCCAGCATTTT
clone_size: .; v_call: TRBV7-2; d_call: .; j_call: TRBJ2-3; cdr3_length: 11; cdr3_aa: CASGPKDTQYF; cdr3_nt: TGTGCCAGCGGGCCGAAAGATACGCAGTATTTT
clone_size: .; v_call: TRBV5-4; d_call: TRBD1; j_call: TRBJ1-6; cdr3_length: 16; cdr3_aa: CASSFPTGKTNSPLHF; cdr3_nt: TGTGCCAGCAGCTTTCCGACAGGGAAGACCAATTCACCCCTCCACTTT